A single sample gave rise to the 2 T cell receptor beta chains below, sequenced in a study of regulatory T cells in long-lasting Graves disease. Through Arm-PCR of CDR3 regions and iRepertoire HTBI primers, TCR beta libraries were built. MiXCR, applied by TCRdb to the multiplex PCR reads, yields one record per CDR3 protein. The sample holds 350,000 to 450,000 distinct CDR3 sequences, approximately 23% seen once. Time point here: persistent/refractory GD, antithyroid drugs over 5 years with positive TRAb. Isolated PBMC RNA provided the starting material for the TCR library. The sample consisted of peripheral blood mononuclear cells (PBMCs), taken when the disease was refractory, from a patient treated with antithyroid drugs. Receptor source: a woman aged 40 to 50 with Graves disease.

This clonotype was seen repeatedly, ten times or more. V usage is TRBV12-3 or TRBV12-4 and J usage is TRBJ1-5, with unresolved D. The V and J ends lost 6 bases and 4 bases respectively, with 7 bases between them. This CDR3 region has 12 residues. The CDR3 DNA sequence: TGTGCCAGCAGACGGATGAATCAGCCCCAGCATTTT. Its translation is CASRRMNQPQHF.

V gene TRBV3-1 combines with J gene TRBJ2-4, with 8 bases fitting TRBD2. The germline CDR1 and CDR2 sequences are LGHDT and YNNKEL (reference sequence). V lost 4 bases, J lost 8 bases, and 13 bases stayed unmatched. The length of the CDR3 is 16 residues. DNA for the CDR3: TGTGCCAGCAGCCCTTTTCCGGGACTAGATAGGGACATTCAGTACTTC. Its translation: CASSPFPGLDRDIQYF.